This TCR beta chain was identified during a study of cytomegalovirus exposure and HLA in healthy donors. Points from the study as a whole: Most TCR sequences showed up rarely, but some public TCRs showed up in many donors.

This clone was seen a few times. No antigen is known for it. CDR3 length: 14 residues. J was trimmed by 4 bases and V by 6 bases; bases with no gene match: 6. Germline V gene data show CDR1 as MGHRA and CDR2 as YSYEKL. Here immunoSEQ multiplex PCR was the method, and the copy in TCRdb shows in-frame clones only, minus some. The sample has over 200,000 clones; over 65% are singletons. The sequence came from a woman aged 18-29 years in good health and CMV-seronegative. The V gene is TRBV4-1, the J gene TRBJ1-2; TRBD1 matches 9 bases. Material for sequencing was PBMCs. The DNA for the CDR3 is TGCGCCAGCAGTCCTACAGGGGGCGGCTATGGCTACACCTTC. This codes for CASSPTGGGYGYTF.